The 5 T cell receptor beta chains given below trace back to one sample, sequenced in a study of blood T cell repertoires in COVID-19. Generated by immunoSEQ multiplex PCR, the TCRdb table keeps only in-frame clones and is missing some. The repertoire holds approximately 84,000 clones, almost 90% seen once, with about 1.5% in the top ten. Sequencing input: peripheral blood. These receptors were collected from a human donor with active COVID-19. The donor label of this sample is uncertain.

The chain joins TRBV9 to TRBJ2-3, with 11 bases aligning to TRBD1. This CDR3 has 15 amino acids. Germline V lookup: CDR1 SGDLS, CDR2 YYNGEE. The V gene end was trimmed by 2 bases and the J gene end by 7 bases; junction bases not matched to a gene: 6. The CDR3: CASSVGQGAMYTQYF. The CDR3 bases are TGTGCCAGCAGCGTTGGACAGGGGGCAATGTATACGCAGTATTTT.

This chain joins TRBV6-6 and TRBJ2-2; D unresolved. The germline V gene has CDR1 MNHNY and CDR2 SVGAGI (reference sequence). The CDR3 runs to 12 residues. V dropped 5 bases and J dropped 5 bases, with 6 bases sitting between them. CDR3 in DNA: TGTGCCAGCAGTCTTGTAACCGGGGAGCTGTTTTTT. This gives the protein CASSLVTGELFF.

V is TRBV27 and J is TRBJ2-2; 14 bases are a match to TRBD2. There are 16 residues in the CDR3. Germline-derived CDR1 and CDR2 are MNHEY and SMNVEV (reference sequence). Germline trimming cut 8 bases from V and 7 bases from J; bases unmatched to any gene: 9. The CDR3, as DNA: TGTGCCAGCGGCATGACTAGCGGGGGGGCCGGCGGGGAGCTGTTTTTT. Translation gives CASGMTSGGAGGELFF.

The CDR3 sequence: CASSPDRAPYEQYF. DNA for the CDR3: TGCGCCAGCAGTCCCGACAGGGCCCCCTACGAGCAGTACTTC. This rearrangement joins TRBV10-2 to TRBJ2-7; TRBD1 agrees at 7 bases. Germline V gene sequence: CDR1 WSHSY, CDR2 SAAADI. The length of the CDR3 is 14 residues. V shed 5 bases and J 2 bases; nucleotides not matched to a gene: 6.

The chain uses TRBV14 and TRBJ1-6; unclear D gene. Trimming took off 1 base at V and 0 bases at J, with 4 bases between the two ends. This CDR3 is built from 15 residues. Germline values: CDR1 SGHDN, CDR2 FVKESK. The CDR3 bases are TGTGCCAGCAGCCAAGGTAGCTCCTATAATTCACCCCTCCACTTT. This translates into CASSQGSSYNSPLHF. The full variable domain, its missing parts supplied by reference TRBV14 and TRBJ1-6, is EAGVTQFPSHSVIEKGQTVTLRCDPISGHDNLYWYRRVMGKEIKFLLHFVKESKQDESGMPNNRFLAERTGGTYSTLKVQPAELEDSGVYFCASSQGSSYNSPLHFGNGTRLTVT.